Shown below are 15 T cell receptor beta chains from a single sample sequenced in a study of T-cell reconstitution after alpha-beta-depleted transplantation in children. Unique molecular identifiers were incorporated when the TCRbeta library was constructed. Each CDR3 protein gets one entry after TCRdb re-called the PCR reads with MiXCR. This sample has roughly 790,000 distinct CDR3 sequences; about 15% occur once, and the top ten carry approximately 5%. Sequencing used PBMCs, mostly from graft donor cells, obtained 360 days after TCRalphabeta/CD19-depleted stem cell transplant. The receptors come from a male patient aged 5 to 17 who had a stem cell transplant for acute lymphoblastic leukemia, so the T cells may come from the graft donor.

This rearrangement joins TRBV7-9 to TRBJ2-3; no firm D call. V gave up 5 bases and J gave up 8 bases, with 11 bases separating them. Looked up from germline, CDR1 is SEHNR and CDR2 is FQNEAQ (reference sequence). This CDR3 is 12 amino acids long. The CDR3 sequence: CASSPELFTQYF. DNA for the CDR3: TGTGCCAGCAGCCCTGAATTATTTACGCAGTATTTT.

This clonotype turned up a few times. The V gene is TRBV20-1, the J gene TRBJ2-1, with D maybe TRBD2 (6 bases). CDR1 and CDR2 (germline): DFQATT, SNEGSKA (reference sequence). This CDR3 contains 14 residues. V lost 1 base and J 7 bases, leaving 14 bases between the germline ends. CDR3 sequence (DNA): TGCAGTGCTAGAGCCCCCGGGAGTGGGAATGAGCAGTTCTTC. Protein sequence: CSARAPGSGNEQFF.

The genes are TRBV5-1 and TRBJ1-4; 9 bases line up with TRBD1. V was clipped by 4 bases and J by 5 bases; unmatched bases: 6. The CDR3 sequence is 15 residues long. Germline V gene sequence: CDR1 SGHRS, CDR2 YFSETQ. CDR3 protein: CASSPDRGHNEKLFF. CDR3 nucleotide sequence: TGCGCCAGCAGCCCGGACAGGGGCCACAATGAAAAACTGTTTTTT.

The chain couples TRBV11-2 to TRBJ1-1; perhaps TRBD1 as D (6 bases). CDR3 length equals 15 residues. The V gene lost 1 base and the J gene lost 6 bases, with 15 bases spanning the gap. CDR1 and CDR2 from the germline V gene are SGHAT and FQNNGV. The DNA of the CDR3 is TGTGCCAGCAGCTTAGCTCGTGGGGGGCGGGCTGAAGCTTTCTTT. Translated: CASSLARGGRAEAFF.

The chain is built from TRBV10-3 and TRBJ2-4, with 7 bases matching TRBD2. Germline CDR1 and CDR2: ENHRY and SYGVKD. V gave up 11 bases and J gave up 6 bases; unmatched junction bases: 4. The CDR3 covers 11 residues. The CDR3 protein is CASGRSNIQYF. DNA for the CDR3: TGTGCCTCCGGGAGGTCAAACATTCAGTACTTC.

This chain links TRBV5-1 with TRBJ1-4; no clear D. The V and J ends lost 1 base and 3 bases respectively, with 10 bases between them. CDR1 and CDR2 (germline): SGHRS, YFSETQ. The CDR3 runs to 15 residues. DNA for the CDR3: TGCGCCAGCAGCTTGTTCTGGCGGTCTAATGAAAAACTGTTTTTT. Amino acids: CASSLFWRSNEKLFF.

CDR3 sequence (DNA): TGTGCCAGCTCACTTCGGACTAGGCCCTTGTACCAAGAGACCCAGTACTTC. Protein: CASSLRTRPLYQETQYF. The J gene is TRBJ2-5, the V gene TRBV18, with 7 bases identical to TRBD2. In germline, CDR1 is KGHSH, CDR2 LQKENI. After removal of 4 bases from V and 0 bases from J, the junction contained 11 bases not matched to a gene. The CDR3 has 17 residues.

Comments on this clonotype: A much larger clone differs from this one at a single base, so this may be a read error. The V and J genes are TRBV9 and TRBJ2-3; D remains unclear. The CDR3 runs to 12 residues. Per germline, CDR1 SGDLS and CDR2 YYNGEE. Trimming pared 0 bases from V and 6 bases from J, leaving 5 bases between. The DNA for the CDR3 is TGTGCCAGCAGCGTAGGTAGGGATACGCAGTATTTT. Protein: CASSVGRDTQYF.

This clonotype was counted ten times or more. The chain recombines TRBV3-1 with TRBJ2-1; 10 bases are shared with TRBD2. This CDR3 comprises 14 residues. CDR1 is LGHDT, CDR2 YNNKEL, per germline (reference sequence). Unmatched junction bases numbered 2, after V lost 3 bases and J lost 6 bases. The CDR3, as DNA: TGTGCCAGCAGCCAGCTAGCGGGAGTCAATGAGCAGTTCTTC. Translation: CASSQLAGVNEQFF.

The sample holds a few counts of this clonotype. The chain carries TRBV20-1 and TRBJ2-7, with 7 bases lining up with TRBD2. Trimming at V came to 5 bases and at J to 7 bases, leaving 8 bases not matched to a gene. CDR1 and CDR2 (germline): DFQATT, SNEGSKA (reference sequence). This CDR3 spans 12 amino acids. CDR3: CSASGGGQEQYF. The CDR3 DNA reads as TGCAGTGCTTCTGGGGGAGGGCAGGAGCAGTACTTC.

This clonotype was recorded a few times. The chain has TRBV6-2 or TRBV6-3 and TRBJ1-5, with a tentative D call TRBD1 (5 bases). Per germline, CDR1 MNHEY and CDR2 SVGEGT. The CDR3 has 15 amino acids. V was pared by 6 bases and J by 6 bases, with 18 bases between. CDR3 sequence: CASRNQGRERQPQHF. The CDR3 DNA is TGTGCCAGCAGAAACCAGGGCAGAGAGCGTCAGCCCCAGCATTTT.

The V gene is TRBV12-3 or TRBV12-4, the J gene TRBJ1-1, with 9 bases matching TRBD1. This CDR3 is built from 14 residues. Germline trimming cut 6 bases from V and 6 bases from J; bases unmatched to any gene: 8. CDR3 in DNA: TGTGCCAGCAGGGGATGGACAGGGGATCCTGAAGCTTTCTTT. Protein product: CASRGWTGDPEAFF.

This clonotype was counted between two and nine times. CDR3 in amino acids: CASTGTGKDYEQYF. Written as DNA, the CDR3 is TGTGCCAGCACTGGGACAGGGAAGGACTACGAGCAGTACTTC. The V gene is TRBV25-1, the J gene TRBJ2-7; 9 nucleotides line up with TRBD1. Germline-derived CDR1 and CDR2 are MGHDK and SYGVNS. V trimming: 7 bases; J trimming: 3 bases; junction bases outside the gene matches: 7. The CDR3 covers 14 residues.

The CDR3, as DNA: TGTGCCAGCAGCTTTAGACAGGGCGGCCAGCCCCAGCATTTT. The encoded protein is CASSFRQGGQPQHF. The rearrangement uses TRBV7-2 and TRBJ1-5; 7 positions match TRBD1. The trim removed 3 bases at V and 7 bases at J, leaving 6 bases unmatched. Germline V gene sequence: CDR1 SGHTA, CDR2 FQGNSA. CDR3 length: 14 amino acids.

This clonotype was counted at least ten times. Germline and junction disagree at one end, which may indicate a read error. V gene TRBV5-1 combines with J gene TRBJ1-2; TRBD1 agrees at 8 bases. CDR1 is SGHRS and CDR2 is YFSETQ in the germline V gene. CDR3 size: 13 residues. CDR3 sequence: CASSLGTGYGYTF. The CDR3 DNA reads as TGTGCCAGCAGTTTAGGGACAGGCTATGGCTACACCTTC. Full variable domain (rest looked up from reference TRBV5-1 and TRBJ1-2): KAGVTQTPRYLIKTRGQQVTLSCSPISGHRSVSWYQQTPGQGLQFLFEYFSETQRNKGNFPGRFSGRQFSNSRSEMNVSTLELGDSALYLCASSLGTGYGYTFGSGTRLTVV.